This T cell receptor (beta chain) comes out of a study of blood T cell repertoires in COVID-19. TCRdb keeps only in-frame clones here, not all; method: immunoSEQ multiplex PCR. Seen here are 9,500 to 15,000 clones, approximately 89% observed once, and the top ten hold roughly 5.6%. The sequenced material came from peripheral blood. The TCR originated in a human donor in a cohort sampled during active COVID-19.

In DNA, the CDR3 is TGTGCCAGTAGTGTGACTTCGACGCGGACAGACGTCTATGGCTACACCTTC. This sequence encodes CASSVTSTRTDVYGYTF. This chain joins TRBV19 and TRBJ1-2; TRBD1 might be the D (6 bases). The CDR3 runs 17 residues. The V end lost 5 bases, the J end lost 4 bases, and 23 bases lay between the germline ends. CDR1 is LNHDA, CDR2 SQIVND, per germline (reference sequence).